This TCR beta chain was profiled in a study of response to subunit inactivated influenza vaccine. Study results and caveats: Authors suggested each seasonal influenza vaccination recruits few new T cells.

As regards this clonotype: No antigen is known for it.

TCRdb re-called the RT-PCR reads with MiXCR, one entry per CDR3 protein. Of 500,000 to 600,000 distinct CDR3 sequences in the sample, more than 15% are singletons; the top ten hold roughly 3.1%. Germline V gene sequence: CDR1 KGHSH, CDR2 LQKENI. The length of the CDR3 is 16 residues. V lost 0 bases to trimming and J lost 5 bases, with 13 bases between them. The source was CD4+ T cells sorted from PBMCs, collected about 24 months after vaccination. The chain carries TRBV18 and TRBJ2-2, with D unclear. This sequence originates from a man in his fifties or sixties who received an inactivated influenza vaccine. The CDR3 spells CASSPPGRGPTGELFF. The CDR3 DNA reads TGTGCCAGCTCACCACCCGGTAGAGGTCCTACCGGGGAGCTGTTTTTT. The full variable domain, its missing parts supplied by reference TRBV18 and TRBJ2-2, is NAGVMQNPRHLVRRRGQEARLRCSPMKGHSHVYWYRQLPEEGLKFMVYLQKENIIDESGMPKERFSAEFPKEGPSILRIQQVVRGDSAAYFCASSPPGRGPTGELFFGEGSRLTVL.